The 21 T cell receptor beta chains below all came from one sample that was sequenced in a study of shared clonotypes between healthy human individuals. TCRdb keeps only in-frame clones here, not all; method: immunoSEQ multiplex PCR. The sample holds about half a million clones, around 79% seen once. The sequenced sample was PBMCs. These receptors all stem from a woman between 40 and 50 years old in good health. Some clones in this sample may be carry-over from other donors' samples.

V and J are TRBV7-9 and TRBJ2-5; D unclear. The CDR3 consists of 13 residues. Trimming took off 6 bases at V and 0 bases at J, with 8 bases between the two ends. Germline V gives CDR1 SEHNR, CDR2 FQNEAQ (reference sequence). The CDR3 bases are TGTGCCAGCAGTCGCCGGGACCAAGAGACCCAGTACTTC. Its translation: CASSRRDQETQYF.

The rearrangement joins TRBV28 to TRBJ2-7, with a tentative D call TRBD1 (6 bases). Germline-derived CDR1 and CDR2 are MDHEN and SYDVKM. The CDR3 length is 14 residues. V dropped 3 bases and J dropped 7 bases, with 16 bases sitting between them. The CDR3 region has the DNA TGTGCCAGCAGTTTCATGCAGGGGCGGTCAGAGCAGTACTTC. Its protein product is CASSFMQGRSEQYF. Supplemented by reference TRBV28 and TRBJ2-7, the full variable domain reads DVKVTQSSRYLVKRTGEKVFLECVQDMDHENMFWYRQDPGLGLRLIYFSYDVKMKEKGDIPEGYSVSREKKERFSLILESASTNQTSMYLCASSFMQGRSEQYFGPGTRLTVT.

A note on this clone: Other DNA sequences of this sample code for an identical CDR3. J is TRBJ2-5 and V is TRBV19, with no clear D. Germline CDR1 LNHDA, CDR2 SQIVND (reference sequence). Trimming shortened V by 3 bases and J by 2 bases, and 7 bases separated the two germline ends. CDR3 length: 13 amino acids. CDR3 in DNA: TGTGCCAGTAGTATGACGGTACAAGAGACCCAGTACTTC. Protein sequence: CASSMTVQETQYF.

The chain has TRBV28 and TRBJ2-2; 7 positions match TRBD2. The length of the CDR3 is 15 residues. Germline V gene data show CDR1 as MDHEN and CDR2 as SYDVKM. V dropped 2 bases and J dropped 7; count of bases not matched to a gene: 7. CDR3 residues: CASSLVWEGLGELFF. As DNA, the CDR3 is TGTGCCAGCAGTTTAGTTTGGGAGGGCCTCGGGGAGCTGTTTTTT.

This clone was seen more than once but under ten times. The chain recombines TRBV5-8 with TRBJ2-1; 9 bases map to TRBD2. The germline V gene has CDR1 SGHTS and CDR2 YDEGEE. The CDR3 spans 15 residues. J gave up 10 bases and V 4 bases, and 12 bases lay outside the gene matches. The CDR3 region has the DNA TGTGCCAGCAGCCCCCGGAGCGGGAGGTCCTGGGAGCAGTTCTTC. This translates into CASSPRSGRSWEQFF. Based on the CDR3 plus reference TRBV5-8 and TRBJ2-1, the full variable domain is EAGVTQSPTHLIKTRGQQATLRCSPISGHTSVYWYQQALGLGLQFLLWYDEGEERNRGNFPPRFSGRQFPNYSSELNVNALELEDSALYLCASSPRSGRSWEQFFGPGTRLTVL.

V is TRBV6-1 and J is TRBJ2-7; tentatively, D is TRBD1 (5 bases). The germline V gene has CDR1 MNHNS and CDR2 SASEGT. CDR3 size: 11 residues. Trimming cost V 8 bases and J 5 bases, with 10 bases left between them. For the CDR3, the DNA is TGTGCCAGCGGACAAAACCACGAGCAGTACTTC. Translating gives CASGQNHEQYF.

This sequence joins TRBV2 and TRBJ1-4, with 11 nucleotides matching TRBD1. V shed 6 bases and J 7 bases; nucleotides not matched to a gene: 1. CDR3 size: 13 residues. CDR1 is SNHLY, CDR2 FYNNEI, per germline. CDR3 coding DNA: TGTGCCAGCAGGGGACAGGGGGTTGAAAAACTGTTTTTT. This translates into CASRGQGVEKLFF. The complete variable domain, with remaining parts taken from reference TRBV2 and TRBJ1-4, reads EPEVTQTPSHQVTQMGQEVILRCVPISNHLYFYWYRQILGQKVEFLVSFYNNEISEKSEIFDDQFSVERPDGSNFTLKIRSTKLEDSAMYFCASRGQGVEKLFFGSGTQLSVL.

The J gene is TRBJ1-5, the V gene TRBV30, with 8 bases identical to TRBD1. CDR3 length: 15 amino acids. Germline CDR1 is GTSNPN and CDR2 is SVGIG (reference sequence). The V gene end was trimmed by 5 bases and the J gene end by 4 bases; junction bases not matched to a gene: 10. The CDR3 loop is CAWQTGTGGNQPQHF. CDR3 sequence (DNA): TGTGCCTGGCAGACAGGGACAGGCGGGAATCAGCCCCAGCATTTT.

The CDR3 DNA reads as TGTGCCAGCAGTTCCCCTAGCGGGAGCGGAAGCAATGAGCAGTTCTTC. Translation: CASSSPSGSGSNEQFF. The chain employs TRBV28 and TRBJ2-1; TRBD2 aligns across 10 bases. The germline V gene encodes CDR1 MDHEN and CDR2 SYDVKM. This CDR3 spans 16 amino acids. V gave up 4 bases and J gave up 6 bases; unmatched junction bases: 9.

V is TRBV10-3 and J is TRBJ2-7, with 11 nucleotides matching TRBD2. Germline CDR1 reads ENHRY; CDR2 reads SYGVKD. V was clipped by 3 bases and J by 4 bases; unmatched bases: 11. The CDR3 totals 17 residues. CDR3 amino acids: CAISETRTSGLPYEQYF. The CDR3 DNA is TGTGCCATCAGTGAAACGAGGACTAGCGGGCTCCCTTACGAGCAGTACTTC.

This clone was counted a single time. The chain links TRBV6-1 to TRBJ2-1; D remains ambiguous. Trimming took off 1 base at V and 6 bases at J, with 7 bases between the two ends. Per germline, CDR1 MNHNS and CDR2 SASEGT. CDR3 size: 13 residues. The CDR3 bases are TGTGCCAGCAGTGAAGGCTGGGGCAATGAGCAGTTCTTC. Amino acid sequence: CASSEGWGNEQFF.

The CDR3 nucleotides are TGCAGCGCCGGGACAGGGGCCCACAATGAGCAGTTCTTC. Its protein product is CSAGTGAHNEQFF. This chain links TRBV29-1 with TRBJ2-1, with 10 positions matching TRBD1. Germline V gene lookup returns CDR1 SQVTM and CDR2 ANQGSEA. After removal of 7 bases from V and 5 bases from J, the junction contained 5 bases not matched to a gene. The CDR3 spans 13 residues.

The V call is TRBV4-1, the J call TRBJ1-2; 7 nucleotides align to TRBD1. Unmatched junction bases numbered 10, after V lost 4 bases and J lost 8 bases. This CDR3 has 14 residues. Germline V gene lookup returns CDR1 MGHRA and CDR2 YSYEKL. CDR3: CASSPRDRFLGYTF. The CDR3 nucleotides are TGCGCCAGCAGCCCCCGGGACAGATTCCTGGGCTACACCTTC.

This chain joins TRBV28 and TRBJ2-3, with no clear D. Germline-derived CDR1 and CDR2 are MDHEN and SYDVKM. CDR3 size: 10 residues. Trimming pared 8 bases from V and 4 bases from J, leaving 4 bases between. CDR3 coding DNA: TGTGCCAGCGAAGCAGATACGCAGTATTTT. Amino acids: CASEADTQYF.

This clone was counted a few times. The chain has TRBV5-1 and TRBJ1-1; D is ambiguous. The CDR3 has 13 amino acids. Trimming left V 4 bases short and J 6 bases short, with 13 bases between. Germline loops: CDR1 SGHRS, CDR2 YFSETQ. CDR3 region: CASSARDIAEAFF. CDR3 sequence (DNA): TGCGCCAGCAGCGCAAGGGATATAGCTGAAGCTTTCTTT.

V is TRBV6-6 and J is TRBJ2-7; D is possibly TRBD2 (5 bases). Per the germline V gene, CDR1 is MNHNY and CDR2 is SVGAGI (reference sequence). The germline V and J ends were trimmed by 6 bases and 2 bases, with 20 bases remaining between them. This CDR3 is built from 16 residues. DNA of the CDR3: TGTGCCAGCAGAAGCGACGCGCGGGTAGTTGCCTACGAGCAGTACTTC. It specifies CASRSDARVVAYEQYF.

The chain carries TRBV5-1 and TRBJ1-2, with D hard to call. The CDR3 has 14 residues. Germline V CDR1 and CDR2: SGHRS, YFSETQ. With 1 base removed from V and 1 base from J, the gap between germline ends came to 8 bases. CDR3 residues: CASSLTTDNYGYTF. The CDR3 region has the DNA TGCGCCAGCAGCTTGACGACGGATAACTATGGCTACACCTTC.

The rearrangement links TRBV27 to TRBJ2-7; 10 positions match TRBD2. The CDR3 is made up of 15 amino acids. Looked up from germline, CDR1 is MNHEY and CDR2 is SMNVEV (reference sequence). The V and J ends lost 6 bases and 4 bases, in that order; junction bases with no gene match: 9. The CDR3 sequence: CASRIALAGEYEQYF. CDR3 bases: TGTGCCAGCAGAATTGCCCTAGCGGGAGAATACGAGCAGTACTTC.

This sequence joins TRBV5-4 and TRBJ1-1; 7 nucleotides match TRBD1. The CDR3 extends over 15 amino acids. After removal of 0 bases from V and 0 bases from J, the junction contained 2 bases not matched to a gene. CDR1 SGHNT and CDR2 YYREEE come from the germline V gene (reference sequence). The CDR3 spells CASSLVGTVNTEAFF. The CDR3 coding sequence is TGTGCCAGCAGCTTGGTAGGGACAGTGAACACTGAAGCTTTCTTT.

The chain is built from TRBV19 and TRBJ2-2; 8 bases align to TRBD2. Germline V gives CDR1 LNHDA, CDR2 SQIVND (reference sequence). Unmatched junction bases numbered 12, after V lost 6 bases and J lost 6 bases. The CDR3 length is 16 residues. CDR3 protein: CASSDGRAEKAGELFF. Here the CDR3 DNA reads TGTGCCAGTAGCGACGGGAGGGCCGAAAAGGCCGGGGAGCTGTTTTTT.

The chain couples TRBV7-9 to TRBJ2-2; 7 positions agree with TRBD2. This CDR3 is 18 amino acids long. Germline V gene lookup returns CDR1 SEHNR and CDR2 FQNEAQ (reference sequence). Trimming cost V 1 base and J 7 bases; bases outside gene matches: 15. CDR3 coding DNA: TGTGCCAGCAGCTTAGGCTTGCTAGCGGAAGACCTCAGCGGGGAGCTGTTTTTT. Its protein is CASSLGLLAEDLSGELFF.